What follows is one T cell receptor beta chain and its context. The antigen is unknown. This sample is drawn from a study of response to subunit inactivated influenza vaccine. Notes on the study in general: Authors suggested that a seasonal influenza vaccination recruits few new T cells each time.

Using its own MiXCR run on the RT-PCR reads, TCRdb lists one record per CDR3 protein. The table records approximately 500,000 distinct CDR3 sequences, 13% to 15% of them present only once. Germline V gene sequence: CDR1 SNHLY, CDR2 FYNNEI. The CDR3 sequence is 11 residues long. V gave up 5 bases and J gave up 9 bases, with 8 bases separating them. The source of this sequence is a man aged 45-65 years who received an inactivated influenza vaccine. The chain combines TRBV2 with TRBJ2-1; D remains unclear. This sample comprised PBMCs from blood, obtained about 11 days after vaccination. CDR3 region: CASSKIPEQFF. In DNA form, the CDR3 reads TGTGCCAGCAGTAAGATCCCTGAGCAGTTCTTC.